The entry below gives a single TCR beta chain sequence along with its context. The data were taken from a study of blood T cell repertoires in COVID-19. Some clones are missing from TCRdb's copy, which holds only in-frame ones; the method was immunoSEQ multiplex PCR. The data show roughly 260,000 clones, with about 90% seen just once and over 6% held by the top ten. The source is a woman in her 30s with acute COVID-19. Sequencing was performed on PBMCs or T cells enriched from blood (not recorded which).

The CDR3 protein is CASSDVSGGFYEQYF. In DNA form, the CDR3 reads TGTGCCAGCAGTGATGTTAGCGGGGGTTTCTACGAGCAGTACTTC. This chain links TRBV2 with TRBJ2-7, with TRBD2 identical over 9 bases. CDR3 length: 15 amino acids. Germline CDR1 reads SNHLY; CDR2 reads FYNNEI. V lost 3 bases and J lost 3; bases outside the gene matches: 6.